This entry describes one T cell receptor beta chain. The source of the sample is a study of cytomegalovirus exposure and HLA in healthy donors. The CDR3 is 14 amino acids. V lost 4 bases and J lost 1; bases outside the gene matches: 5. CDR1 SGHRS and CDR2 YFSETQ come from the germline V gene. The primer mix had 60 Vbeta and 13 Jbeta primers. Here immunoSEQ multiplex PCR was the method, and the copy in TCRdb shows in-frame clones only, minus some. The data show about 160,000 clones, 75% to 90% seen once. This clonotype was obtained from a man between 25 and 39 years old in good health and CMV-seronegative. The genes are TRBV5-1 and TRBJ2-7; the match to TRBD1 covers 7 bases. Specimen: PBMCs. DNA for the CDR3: TGCGCCAGCAGCCATCCGGGACAGTCCTACGAGCAGTACTTC. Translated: CASSHPGQSYEQYF.